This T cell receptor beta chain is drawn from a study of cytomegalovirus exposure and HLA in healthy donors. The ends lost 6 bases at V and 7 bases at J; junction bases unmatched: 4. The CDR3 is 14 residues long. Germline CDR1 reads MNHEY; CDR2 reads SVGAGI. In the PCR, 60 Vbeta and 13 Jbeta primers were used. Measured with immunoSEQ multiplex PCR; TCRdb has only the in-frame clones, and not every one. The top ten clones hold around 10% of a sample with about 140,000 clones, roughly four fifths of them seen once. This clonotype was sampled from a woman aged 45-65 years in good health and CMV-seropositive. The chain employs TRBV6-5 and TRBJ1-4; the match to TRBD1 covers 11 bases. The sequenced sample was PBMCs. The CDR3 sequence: CASSRTGGSEKLFF. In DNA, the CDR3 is TGTGCCAGCAGCAGGACAGGGGGCAGTGAAAAACTGTTTTTT.